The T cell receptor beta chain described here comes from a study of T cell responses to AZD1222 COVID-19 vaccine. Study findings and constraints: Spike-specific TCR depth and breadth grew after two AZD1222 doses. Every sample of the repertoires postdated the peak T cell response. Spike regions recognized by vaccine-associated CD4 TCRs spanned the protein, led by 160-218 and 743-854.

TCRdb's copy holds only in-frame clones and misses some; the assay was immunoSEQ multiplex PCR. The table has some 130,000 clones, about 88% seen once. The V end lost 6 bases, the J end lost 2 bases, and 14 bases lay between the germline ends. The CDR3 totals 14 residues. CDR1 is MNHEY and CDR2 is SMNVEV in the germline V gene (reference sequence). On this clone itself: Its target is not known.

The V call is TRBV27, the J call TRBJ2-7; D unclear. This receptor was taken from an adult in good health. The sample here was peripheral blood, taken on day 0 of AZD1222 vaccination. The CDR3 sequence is CASRLELPPYEQYF. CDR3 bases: TGTGCCAGCAGGCTAGAACTCCCCCCCTACGAGCAGTACTTC.